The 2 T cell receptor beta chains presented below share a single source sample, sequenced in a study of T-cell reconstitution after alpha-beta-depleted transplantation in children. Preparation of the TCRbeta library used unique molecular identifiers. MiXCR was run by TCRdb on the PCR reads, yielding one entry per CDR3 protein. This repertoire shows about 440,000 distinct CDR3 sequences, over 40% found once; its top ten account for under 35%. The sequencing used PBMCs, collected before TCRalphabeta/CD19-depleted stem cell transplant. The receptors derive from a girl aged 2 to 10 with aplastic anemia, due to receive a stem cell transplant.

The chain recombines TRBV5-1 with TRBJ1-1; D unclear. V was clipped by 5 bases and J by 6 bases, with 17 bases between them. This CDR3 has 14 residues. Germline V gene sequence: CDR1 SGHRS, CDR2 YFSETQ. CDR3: CASSPGMEGAEAFF. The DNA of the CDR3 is TGCGCCAGCAGTCCGGGGATGGAGGGCGCTGAAGCTTTCTTT.

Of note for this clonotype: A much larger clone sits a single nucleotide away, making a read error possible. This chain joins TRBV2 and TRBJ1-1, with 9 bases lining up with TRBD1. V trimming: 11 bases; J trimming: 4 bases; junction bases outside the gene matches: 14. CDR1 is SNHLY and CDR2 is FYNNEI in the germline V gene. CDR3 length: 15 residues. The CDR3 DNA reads TGTGCCTCGACCGGGACAGGGTCTGTTGGCACTGAAGCTTTCTTT. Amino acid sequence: CASTGTGSVGTEAFF.